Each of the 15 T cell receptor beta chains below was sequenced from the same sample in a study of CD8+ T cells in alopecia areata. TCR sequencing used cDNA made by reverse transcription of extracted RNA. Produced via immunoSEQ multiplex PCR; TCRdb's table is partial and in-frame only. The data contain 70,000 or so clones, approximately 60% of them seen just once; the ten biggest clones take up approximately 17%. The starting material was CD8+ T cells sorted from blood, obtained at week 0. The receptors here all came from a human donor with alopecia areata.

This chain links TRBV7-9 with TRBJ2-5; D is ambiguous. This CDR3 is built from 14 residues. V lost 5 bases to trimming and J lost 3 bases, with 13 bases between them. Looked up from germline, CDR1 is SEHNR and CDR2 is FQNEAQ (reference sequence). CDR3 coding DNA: TGTGCCAGCAGCCCAGTAGCCCGTGAAGAGACCCAGTACTTC. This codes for CASSPVAREETQYF.

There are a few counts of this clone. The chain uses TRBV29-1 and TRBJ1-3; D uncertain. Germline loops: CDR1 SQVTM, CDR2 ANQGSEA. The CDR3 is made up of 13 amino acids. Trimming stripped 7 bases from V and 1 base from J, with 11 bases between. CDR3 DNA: TGCAGCGGCGGAGGTGGATCTGGAAACACCATATATTTT. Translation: CSGGGGSGNTIYF.

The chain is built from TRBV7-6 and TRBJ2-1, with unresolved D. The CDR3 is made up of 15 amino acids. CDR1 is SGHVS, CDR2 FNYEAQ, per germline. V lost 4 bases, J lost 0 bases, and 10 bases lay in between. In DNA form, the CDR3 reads TGTGCCAGCAGCTCGGGTCGAAGCTCCTACAATGAGCAGTTCTTC. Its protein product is CASSSGRSSYNEQFF. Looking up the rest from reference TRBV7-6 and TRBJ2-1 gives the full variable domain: GAGVSQSPRYKVTKRGQDVALRCDPISGHVSLYWYRQALGQGPEFLTYFNYEAQQDKSGLPNDRFSAERPEGSISTLTIQRTEQRDSAMYRCASSSGRSSYNEQFFGPGTRLTVL.

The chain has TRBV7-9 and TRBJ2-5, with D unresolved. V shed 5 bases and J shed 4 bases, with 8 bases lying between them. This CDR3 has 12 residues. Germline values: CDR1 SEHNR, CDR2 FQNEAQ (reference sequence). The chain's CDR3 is CASSPLGETQYF. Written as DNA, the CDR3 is TGTGCCAGCAGCCCGCTAGGAGAGACCCAGTACTTC.

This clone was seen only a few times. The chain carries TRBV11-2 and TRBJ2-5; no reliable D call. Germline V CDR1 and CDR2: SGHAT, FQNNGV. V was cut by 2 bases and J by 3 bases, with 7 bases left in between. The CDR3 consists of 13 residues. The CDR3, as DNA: TGTGCCAGCAGCTTAAACCTAAAAGAGACCCAGTACTTC. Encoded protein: CASSLNLKETQYF.

DNA for the CDR3: TGCGCCAGCAGCCAAGACAGGGGAACCTACGAGCAGTACTTC. It is translated as CASSQDRGTYEQYF. The chain couples TRBV4-1 to TRBJ2-5, with D tentatively TRBD1 (6 bases). The J call may be faulty, since TRBJ2-7 better matches the DNA end. Germline CDR1 and CDR2: MGHRA and YSYEKL. The CDR3 extends over 14 amino acids.

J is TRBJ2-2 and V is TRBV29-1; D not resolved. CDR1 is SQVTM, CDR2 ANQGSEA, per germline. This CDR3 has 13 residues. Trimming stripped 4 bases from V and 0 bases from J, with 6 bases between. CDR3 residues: CSVAVPNTGELFF. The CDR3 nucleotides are TGCAGCGTTGCGGTCCCGAACACCGGGGAGCTGTTTTTT.

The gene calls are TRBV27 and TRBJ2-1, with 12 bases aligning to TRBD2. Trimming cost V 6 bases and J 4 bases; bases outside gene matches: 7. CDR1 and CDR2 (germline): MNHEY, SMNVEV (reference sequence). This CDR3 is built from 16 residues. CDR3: CASSGILAGGYNEQFF. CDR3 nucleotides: TGTGCCAGCAGCGGCATCCTAGCGGGAGGGTACAATGAGCAGTTCTTC.

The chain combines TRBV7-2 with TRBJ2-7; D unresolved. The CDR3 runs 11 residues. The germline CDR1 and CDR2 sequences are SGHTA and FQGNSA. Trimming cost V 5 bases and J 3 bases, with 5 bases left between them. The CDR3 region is CASSPDYEQYF. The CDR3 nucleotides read TGTGCCAGCAGCCCCGACTACGAGCAGTACTTC.

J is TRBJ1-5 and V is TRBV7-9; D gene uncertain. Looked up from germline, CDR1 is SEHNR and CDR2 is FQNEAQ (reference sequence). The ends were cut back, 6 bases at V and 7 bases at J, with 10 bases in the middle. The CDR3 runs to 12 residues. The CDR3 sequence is CASSRQSQPQHF. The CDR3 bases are TGTGCCAGCAGTCGACAATCCCAGCCCCAGCATTTT.

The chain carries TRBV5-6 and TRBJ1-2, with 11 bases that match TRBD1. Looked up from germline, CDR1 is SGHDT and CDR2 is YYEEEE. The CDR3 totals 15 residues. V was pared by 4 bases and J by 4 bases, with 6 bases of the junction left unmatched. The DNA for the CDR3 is TGTGCCAGCAGCGTCTCGGGACAGGGGGGCTATGGCTACACCTTC. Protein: CASSVSGQGGYGYTF.

The CDR3 is CAWSPTGGSYEQYF. CDR3 nucleotides: TGTGCCTGGAGTCCGACAGGGGGGTCCTACGAGCAGTACTTC. This sequence joins TRBV30 and TRBJ2-7, with 9 bases lining up with TRBD1. V shed 2 bases and J 1 base; nucleotides not matched to a gene: 3. CDR3 length equals 14 residues. The germline CDR1 and CDR2 sequences are GTSNPN and SVGIG (reference sequence).

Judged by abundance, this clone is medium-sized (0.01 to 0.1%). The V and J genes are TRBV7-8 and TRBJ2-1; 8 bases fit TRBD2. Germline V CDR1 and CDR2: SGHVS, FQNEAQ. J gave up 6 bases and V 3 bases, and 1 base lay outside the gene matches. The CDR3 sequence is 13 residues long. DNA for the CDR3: TGTGCCAGCAGCTTCGCGGGGGGCAATGAGCAGTTCTTC. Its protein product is CASSFAGGNEQFF.

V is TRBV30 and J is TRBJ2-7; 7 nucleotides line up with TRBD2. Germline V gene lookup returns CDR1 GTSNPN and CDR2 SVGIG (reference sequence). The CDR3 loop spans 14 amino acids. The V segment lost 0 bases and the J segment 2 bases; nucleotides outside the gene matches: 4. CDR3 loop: CAWSVLATTYEQYF. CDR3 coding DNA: TGTGCCTGGAGTGTACTAGCGACAACCTACGAGCAGTACTTC.

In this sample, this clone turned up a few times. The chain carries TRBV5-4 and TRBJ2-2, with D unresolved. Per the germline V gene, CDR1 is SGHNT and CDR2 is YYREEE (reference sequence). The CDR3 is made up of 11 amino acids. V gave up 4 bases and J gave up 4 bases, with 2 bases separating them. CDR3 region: CASSGTGELFF. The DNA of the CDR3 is TGTGCCAGCAGCGGCACCGGGGAGCTGTTTTTT.